The present T cell receptor (beta chain) was sequenced within a study of blood T cell repertoires in COVID-19. Study-wide context: The samples span acute and convalescent COVID-19 from the United States, Italy and Spain.

Data came from immunoSEQ multiplex PCR; TCRdb stores just in-frame clones and leaves some out. This table holds roughly 300,000 clones, 70% to 90% found once. The V gene lost 2 bases and the J gene lost 2 bases, with 11 bases spanning the gap. Germline CDR1 is MDHEN and CDR2 is SYDVKM. The CDR3 loop spans 15 amino acids. This chain uses TRBV28 with TRBJ2-3, with D unclear. The sequenced sample was PBMCs or T cells enriched from blood (not recorded which). This receptor was taken from a woman younger than 45 who had recovered from COVID-19. CDR3 loop: CASSLSLGDTDTQYF. The CDR3 bases are TGTGCCAGCAGTTTAAGTTTAGGAGACACAGATACGCAGTATTTT.